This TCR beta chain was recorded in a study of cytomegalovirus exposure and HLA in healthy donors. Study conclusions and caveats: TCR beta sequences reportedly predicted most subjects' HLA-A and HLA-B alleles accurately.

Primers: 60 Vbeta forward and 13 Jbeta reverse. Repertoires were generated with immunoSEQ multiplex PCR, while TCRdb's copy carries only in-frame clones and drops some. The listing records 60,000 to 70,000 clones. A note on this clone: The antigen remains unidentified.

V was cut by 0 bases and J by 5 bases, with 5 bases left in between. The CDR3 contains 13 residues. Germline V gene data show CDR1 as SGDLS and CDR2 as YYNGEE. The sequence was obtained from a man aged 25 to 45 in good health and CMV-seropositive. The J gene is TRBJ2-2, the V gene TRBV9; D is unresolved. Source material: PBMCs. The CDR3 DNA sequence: TGTGCCAGCAGCGTAGCAGAAACCGGGGAGCTGTTTTTT. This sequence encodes CASSVAETGELFF.